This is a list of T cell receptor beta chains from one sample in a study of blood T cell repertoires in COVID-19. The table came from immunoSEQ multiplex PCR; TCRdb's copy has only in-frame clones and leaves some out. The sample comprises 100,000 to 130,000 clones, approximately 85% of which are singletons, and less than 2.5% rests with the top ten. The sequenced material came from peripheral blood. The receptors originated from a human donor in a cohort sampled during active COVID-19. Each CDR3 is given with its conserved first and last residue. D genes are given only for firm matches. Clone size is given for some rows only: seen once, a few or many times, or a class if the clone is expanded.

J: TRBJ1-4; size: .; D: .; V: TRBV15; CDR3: CATSRDWGDRGSTNEKLFF; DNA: TGTGCCACCAGCAGAGATTGGGGGGACCGAGGTTCAACTAATGAAAAACTGTTTTTT
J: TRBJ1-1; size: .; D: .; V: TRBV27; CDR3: CASSLPGPRAFF; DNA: TGTGCCAGCAGTTTACCAGGGCCGCGAGCTTTCTTT
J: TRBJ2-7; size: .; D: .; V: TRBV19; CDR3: CASSRMDLWTGEQYF; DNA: TGTGCCAGTAGTAGGATGGACCTCTGGACGGGGGAGCAGTACTTC
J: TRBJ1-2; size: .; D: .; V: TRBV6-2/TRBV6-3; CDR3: CASSLRAVSGYTF; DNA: TGTGCCAGCAGTTTGCGGGCAGTGTCTGGCTACACCTTC
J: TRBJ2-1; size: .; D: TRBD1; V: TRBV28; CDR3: CASRLRDRAVNEQFF; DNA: TGTGCCAGCAGACTACGGGACAGGGCAGTCAATGAGCAGTTCTTC
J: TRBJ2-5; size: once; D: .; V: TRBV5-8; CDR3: CASSSPVAGQETQYF; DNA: TGTGCCAGCAGCTCCCCGGTGGCAGGGCAAGAGACCCAGTACTTC
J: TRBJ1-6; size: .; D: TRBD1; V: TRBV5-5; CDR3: CASSLERQGIGNSPLHF; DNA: TGTGCCAGCAGCTTGGAACGACAGGGGATAGGTAATTCACCCCTCCACTTT
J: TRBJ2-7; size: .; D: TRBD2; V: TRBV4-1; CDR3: CASSQVGTSGYEQYF; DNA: TGCGCCAGCAGCCAAGTCGGGACTAGCGGCTACGAGCAGTACTTC
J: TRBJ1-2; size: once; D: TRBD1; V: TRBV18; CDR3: CASSPPQTGTGAGGYTF; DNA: TGTGCCAGCTCACCACCTCAAACCGGGACAGGGGCTGGTGGCTACACCTTC
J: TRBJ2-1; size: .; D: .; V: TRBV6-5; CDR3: CASSFRVSSYNEQFF; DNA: TGTGCCAGCAGTTTCAGGGTGAGCTCCTACAATGAGCAGTTCTTC
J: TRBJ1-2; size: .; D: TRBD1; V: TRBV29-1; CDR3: CSVDPPTGGSYGYTF; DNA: TGCAGCGTTGACCCTCCGACAGGGGGGAGCTATGGCTACACCTTC
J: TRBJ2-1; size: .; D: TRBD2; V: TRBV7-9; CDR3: CASSDTTSGKPPYNEQFF; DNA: TGTGCCAGCAGCGACACGACTAGCGGGAAGCCCCCCTACAATGAGCAGTTCTTC
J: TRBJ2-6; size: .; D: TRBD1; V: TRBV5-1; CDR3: CASSRDRVAGANVLTF; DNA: TGCGCCAGCAGCCGGGACAGGGTGGCCGGGGCCAACGTCCTGACTTTC
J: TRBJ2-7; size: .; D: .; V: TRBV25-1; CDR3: CASSVTNPTGRNHEQYF; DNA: TGTGCCAGCAGTGTCACCAACCCGACAGGGAGGAACCACGAGCAGTACTTC